Sequencing of this T cell receptor beta chain was carried out in a study of cytomegalovirus exposure and HLA in healthy donors. Overall study results and limits: Clonal expansion was found to be greater in HLA-associated TCR beta chains than in equally common others in a later analysis. Across HLA loci, a later analysis found differing TCR association rates, with DRB1 most and HLA-C fewest. Near-uniform donor sequencing depth was presumed by presence/absence analyses.

The study ran its PCR with 60 Vbeta and 13 Jbeta primers. TCRdb's copy holds only in-frame clones and misses some; the assay was immunoSEQ multiplex PCR. Of fewer than 180,000 clones listed, about 76% were seen once; the top ten hold roughly 3.6%. V shed 6 bases, J shed 5 bases, and the junction held 9 bases outside the gene matches. The germline CDR1 and CDR2 sequences are SGHTA and FQGTGA. The length of the CDR3 is 16 residues. As regards this clone: Its antigen is unknown.

The sample consisted of PBMCs. The chain uses TRBV7-3 and TRBJ2-3, with TRBD2 identical over 12 bases. This TCR was sampled from a human donor in good health. CDR3 DNA: TGTGCCAGCAGTCCCGGACTAGCGGGATCGGTAGATACGCAGTATTTT. The encoded protein is CASSPGLAGSVDTQYF.